This T cell receptor beta chain was sequenced in a study of blood T cell repertoires in COVID-19. Across the study: Acute and convalescent COVID-19 specimens originated in the United States, Italy and Spain. Nucleic acid was either cDNA or gDNA, and it came from T cells, B-cell-depleted T cells, or PBMCs.

How the authors handled the data: Reference gene primer amplification yielded estimated nucleated cell counts. Some clones are missing from TCRdb's copy, which holds only in-frame ones; the method was immunoSEQ multiplex PCR. V and J calls and clone size follow that table, whereas D and trimming were derived from the DNA. The table includes about 51,000 clones, 86% detected once. Germline assignment: CDR1 MDHEN and CDR2 SYDVKM. This CDR3 is 13 amino acids long. V was pared by 3 bases and J by 2 bases, with 5 bases between. The material sequenced was peripheral blood. This chain joins TRBV28 and TRBJ1-3; D remains unclear. The source of this sequence is a man at least 80 years old with active COVID-19. The chain's CDR3 is CASSFGAGNTIYF. The DNA of the CDR3 is TGTGCCAGCAGTTTTGGAGCTGGAAACACCATATATTTT. Supplemented by reference TRBV28 and TRBJ1-3, the full variable domain reads DVKVTQSSRYLVKRTGEKVFLECVQDMDHENMFWYRQDPGLGLRLIYFSYDVKMKEKGDIPEGYSVSREKKERFSLILESASTNQTSMYLCASSFGAGNTIYFGEGSWLTVV.